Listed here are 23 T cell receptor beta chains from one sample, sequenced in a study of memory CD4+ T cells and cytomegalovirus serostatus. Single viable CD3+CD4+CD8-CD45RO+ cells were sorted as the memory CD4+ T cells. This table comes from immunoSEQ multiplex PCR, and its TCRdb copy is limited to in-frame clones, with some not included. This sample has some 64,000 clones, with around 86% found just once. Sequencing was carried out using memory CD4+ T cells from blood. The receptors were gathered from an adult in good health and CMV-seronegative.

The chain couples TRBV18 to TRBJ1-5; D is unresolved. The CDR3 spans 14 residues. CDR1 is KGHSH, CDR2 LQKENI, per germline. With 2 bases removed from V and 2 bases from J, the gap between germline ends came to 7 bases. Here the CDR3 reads CASSPGQGNQPQHF. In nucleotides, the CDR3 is TGTGCCAGCTCACCAGGCCAGGGCAATCAGCCCCAGCATTTT. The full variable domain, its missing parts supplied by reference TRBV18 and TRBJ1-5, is NAGVMQNPRHLVRRRGQEARLRCSPMKGHSHVYWYRQLPEEGLKFMVYLQKENIIDESGMPKERFSAEFPKEGPSILRIQQVVRGDSAAYFCASSPGQGNQPQHFGDGTRLSIL.

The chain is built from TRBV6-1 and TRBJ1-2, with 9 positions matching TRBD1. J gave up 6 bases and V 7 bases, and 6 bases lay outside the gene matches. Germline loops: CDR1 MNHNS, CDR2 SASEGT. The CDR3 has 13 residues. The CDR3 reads CASNKQGADGYTF. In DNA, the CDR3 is TGTGCCAGCAACAAACAGGGGGCGGATGGCTACACCTTC.

CDR3 nucleotides: TGCGCCAGCAGCTTGGCAGCCGACTCTGGAAACACCATATATTTT. This gives the protein CASSLAADSGNTIYF. This sequence joins TRBV5-1 and TRBJ1-3; D unclear. The CDR3 contains 15 residues. V was trimmed by 0 bases and J by 0 bases, leaving 7 bases between them. Germline V gene lookup returns CDR1 SGHRS and CDR2 YFSETQ.

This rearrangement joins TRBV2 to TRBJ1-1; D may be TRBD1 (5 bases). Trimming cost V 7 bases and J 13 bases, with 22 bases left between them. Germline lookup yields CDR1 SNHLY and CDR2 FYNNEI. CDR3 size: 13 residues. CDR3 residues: CASKLGQGSLDFF. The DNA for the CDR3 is TGTGCCAGCAAGCTCGGGCAGGGTTCTTTGGATTTCTTT.

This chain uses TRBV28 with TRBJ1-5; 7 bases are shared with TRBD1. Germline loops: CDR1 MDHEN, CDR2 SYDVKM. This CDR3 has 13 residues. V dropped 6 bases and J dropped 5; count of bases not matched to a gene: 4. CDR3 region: CASRTGSYQPQHF. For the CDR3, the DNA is TGTGCCAGCAGGACAGGGTCATATCAGCCCCAGCATTTT.

The CDR3 is CASRGQGNEKLFF. CDR3 sequence (DNA): TGTGCCAGCAGGGGACAGGGAAATGAAAAACTGTTTTTT. This sequence joins TRBV6-6 and TRBJ1-4; 9 positions agree with TRBD1. CDR1 and CDR2 from the germline V gene are MNHNY and SVGAGI (reference sequence). V was pared by 6 bases and J by 5 bases, with 1 base of the junction left unmatched. There are 13 residues in the CDR3.

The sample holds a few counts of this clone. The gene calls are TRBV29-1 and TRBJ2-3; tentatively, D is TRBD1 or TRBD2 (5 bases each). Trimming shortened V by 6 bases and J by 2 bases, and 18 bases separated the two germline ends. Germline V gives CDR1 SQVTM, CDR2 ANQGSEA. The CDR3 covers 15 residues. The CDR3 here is CSVAREGRNTDTQYF. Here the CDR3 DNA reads TGCAGCGTCGCCCGCGAGGGGAGAAACACAGATACGCAGTATTTT.

CDR3 coding DNA: TGTGCCAGCAGCTTAACCGGACAGAACACTGAAGCTTTCTTT. As protein: CASSLTGQNTEAFF. This rearrangement joins TRBV7-8 to TRBJ1-1, with TRBD1 as a possible D gene (5 bases). Germline values: CDR1 SGHVS, CDR2 FQNEAQ. This CDR3 comprises 14 residues. V lost 2 bases, J lost 1 base, and 8 bases lay in between.

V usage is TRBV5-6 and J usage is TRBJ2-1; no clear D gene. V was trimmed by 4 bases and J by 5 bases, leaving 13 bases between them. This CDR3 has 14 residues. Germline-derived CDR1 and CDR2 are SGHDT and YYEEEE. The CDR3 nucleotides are TGTGCCAGCAGCCCCACCGGGTCCCACAATGAGCAGTTCTTC. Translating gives CASSPTGSHNEQFF.

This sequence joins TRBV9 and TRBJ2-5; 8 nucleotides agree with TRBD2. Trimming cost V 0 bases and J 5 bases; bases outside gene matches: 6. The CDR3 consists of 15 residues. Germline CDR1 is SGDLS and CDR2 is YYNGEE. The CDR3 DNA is TGTGCCAGCAGCGTAGGGTTAGCGGGGTCGGAGACCCAGTACTTC. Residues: CASSVGLAGSETQYF.

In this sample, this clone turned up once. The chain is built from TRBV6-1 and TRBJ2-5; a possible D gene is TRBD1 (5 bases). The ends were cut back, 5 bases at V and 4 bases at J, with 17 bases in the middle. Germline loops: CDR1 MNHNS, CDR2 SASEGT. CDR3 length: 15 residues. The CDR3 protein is CASSIREGWGETQYF. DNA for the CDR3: TGTGCCAGCAGTATCAGGGAAGGATGGGGAGAGACCCAGTACTTC.

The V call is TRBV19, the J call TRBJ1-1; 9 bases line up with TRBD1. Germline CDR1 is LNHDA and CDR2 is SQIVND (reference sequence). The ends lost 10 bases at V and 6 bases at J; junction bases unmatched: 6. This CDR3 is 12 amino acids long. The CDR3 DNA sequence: TGTGCCACCGACAGGACAGGGGCTGAAGCTTTCTTT. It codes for CATDRTGAEAFF. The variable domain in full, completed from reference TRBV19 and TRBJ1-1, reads DGGITQSPKYLFRKEGQNVTLSCEQNLNHDAMYWYRQDPGQGLRLIYYSQIVNDFQKGDIAEGYSVSREKKESFPLTVTSAQKNPTAFYLCATDRTGAEAFFGQGTRLTVV.

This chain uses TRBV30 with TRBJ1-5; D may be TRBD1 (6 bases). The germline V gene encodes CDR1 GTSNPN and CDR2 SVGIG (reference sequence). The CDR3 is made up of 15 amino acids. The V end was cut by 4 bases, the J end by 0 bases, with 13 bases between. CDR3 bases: TGTGCCTGGACTCCCCAGGGGTTTAGCAATCAGCCCCAGCATTTT. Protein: CAWTPQGFSNQPQHF.

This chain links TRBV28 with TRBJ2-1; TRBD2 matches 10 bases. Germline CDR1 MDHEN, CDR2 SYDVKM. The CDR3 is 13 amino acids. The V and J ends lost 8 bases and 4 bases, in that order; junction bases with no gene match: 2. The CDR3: CASQAGGYNEQFF. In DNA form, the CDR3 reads TGTGCCAGCCAAGCGGGGGGGTACAATGAGCAGTTCTTC.

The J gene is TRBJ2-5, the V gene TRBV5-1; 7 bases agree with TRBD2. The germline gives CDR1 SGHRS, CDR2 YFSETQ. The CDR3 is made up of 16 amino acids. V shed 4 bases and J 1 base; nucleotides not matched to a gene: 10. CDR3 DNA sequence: TGCGCCAGCAGCGTGGGAATGGGGGGGTTCCAAGAGACCCAGTACTTC. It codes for CASSVGMGGFQETQYF.

DNA of the CDR3: TGTGCCAGCAGCTTGACAGGGGGCAACTATGGCTACACCTTC. It yields the protein CASSLTGGNYGYTF. The rearrangement joins TRBV5-4 to TRBJ1-2, with TRBD1 matching over 9 bases. The CDR3 totals 14 residues. Germline V gene sequence: CDR1 SGHNT, CDR2 YYREEE (reference sequence). V was pared by 1 base and J by 2 bases, with 0 bases of the junction left unmatched.

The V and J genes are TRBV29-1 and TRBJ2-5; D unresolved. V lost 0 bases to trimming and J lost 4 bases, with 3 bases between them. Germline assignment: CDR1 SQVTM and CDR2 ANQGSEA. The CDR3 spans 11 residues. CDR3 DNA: TGCAGCGTTGAAGATACAGAGACCCAGTACTTC. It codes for CSVEDTETQYF.

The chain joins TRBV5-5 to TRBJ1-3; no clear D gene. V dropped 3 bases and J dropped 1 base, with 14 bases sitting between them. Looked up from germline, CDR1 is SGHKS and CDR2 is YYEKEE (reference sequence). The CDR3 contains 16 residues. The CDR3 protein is CASSSYRSTSGNTIYF. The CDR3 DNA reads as TGTGCCAGCAGCTCGTACCGATCTACTTCTGGAAACACCATATATTTT. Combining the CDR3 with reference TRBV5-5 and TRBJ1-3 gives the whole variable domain DAGVTQSPTHLIKTRGQQVTLRCSPISGHKSVSWYQQVLGQGPQFIFQYYEKEERGRGNFPDRFSARQFPNYSSELNVNALLLGDSALYLCASSSYRSTSGNTIYFGEGSWLTVV.

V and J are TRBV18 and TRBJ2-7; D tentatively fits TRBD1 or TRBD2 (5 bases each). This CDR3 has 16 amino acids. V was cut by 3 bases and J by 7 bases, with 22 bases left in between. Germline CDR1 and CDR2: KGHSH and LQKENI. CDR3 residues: CASSPRLAVGVEEQYF. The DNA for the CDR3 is TGTGCCAGCTCACCGCGTCTGGCAGTGGGGGTTGAAGAGCAGTACTTC.

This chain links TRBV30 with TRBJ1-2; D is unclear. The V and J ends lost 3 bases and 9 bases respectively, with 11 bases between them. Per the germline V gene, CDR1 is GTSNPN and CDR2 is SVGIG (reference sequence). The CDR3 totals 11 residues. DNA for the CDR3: TGTGCCTGGAGGGGGAACAACCGCTACACCTTC. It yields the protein CAWRGNNRYTF.

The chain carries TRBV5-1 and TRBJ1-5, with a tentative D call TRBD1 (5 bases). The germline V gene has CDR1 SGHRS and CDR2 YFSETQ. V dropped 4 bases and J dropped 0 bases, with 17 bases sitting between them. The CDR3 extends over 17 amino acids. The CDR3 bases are TGCGCCAGCAGCCCCGGGACCCTGGATTATAGCAATCAGCCCCAGCATTTT. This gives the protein CASSPGTLDYSNQPQHF. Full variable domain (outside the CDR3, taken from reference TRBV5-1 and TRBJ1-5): KAGVTQTPRYLIKTRGQQVTLSCSPISGHRSVSWYQQTPGQGLQFLFEYFSETQRNKGNFPGRFSGRQFSNSRSEMNVSTLELGDSALYLCASSPGTLDYSNQPQHFGDGTRLSIL.

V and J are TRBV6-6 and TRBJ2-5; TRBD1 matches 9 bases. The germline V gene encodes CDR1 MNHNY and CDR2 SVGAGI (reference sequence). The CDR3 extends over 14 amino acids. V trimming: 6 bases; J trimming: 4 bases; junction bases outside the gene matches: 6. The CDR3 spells CASSSGTGRETQYF. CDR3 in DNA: TGTGCCAGCAGCAGTGGGACAGGGCGAGAGACCCAGTACTTC.

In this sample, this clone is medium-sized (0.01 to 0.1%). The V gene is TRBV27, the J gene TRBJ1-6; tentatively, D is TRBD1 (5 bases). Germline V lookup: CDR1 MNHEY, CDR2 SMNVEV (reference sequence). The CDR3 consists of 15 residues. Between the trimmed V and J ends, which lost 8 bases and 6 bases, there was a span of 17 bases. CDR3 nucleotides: TGTGCCAGCGGGGCTATAAGGGCTGGTAATTCACCCCTCCACTTT. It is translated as CASGAIRAGNSPLHF.